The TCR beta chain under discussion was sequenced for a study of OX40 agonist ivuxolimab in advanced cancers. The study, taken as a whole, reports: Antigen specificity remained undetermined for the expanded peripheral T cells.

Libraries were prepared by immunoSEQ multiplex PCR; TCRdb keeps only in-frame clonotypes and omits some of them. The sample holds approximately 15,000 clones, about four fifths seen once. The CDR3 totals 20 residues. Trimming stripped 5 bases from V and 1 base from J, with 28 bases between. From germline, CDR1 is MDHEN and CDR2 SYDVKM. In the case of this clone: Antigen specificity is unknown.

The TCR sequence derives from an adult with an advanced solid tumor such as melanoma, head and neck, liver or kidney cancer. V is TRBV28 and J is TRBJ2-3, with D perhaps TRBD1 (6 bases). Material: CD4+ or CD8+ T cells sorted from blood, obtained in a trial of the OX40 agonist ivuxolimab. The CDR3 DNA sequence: TGTGCCAGCAGTACCCTCTCCGGGACACCTGGGGATGGAGGCACAGATACGCAGTATTTT. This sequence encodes CASSTLSGTPGDGGTDTQYF. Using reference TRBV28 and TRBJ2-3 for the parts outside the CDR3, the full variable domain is DVKVTQSSRYLVKRTGEKVFLECVQDMDHENMFWYRQDPGLGLRLIYFSYDVKMKEKGDIPEGYSVSREKKERFSLILESASTNQTSMYLCASSTLSGTPGDGGTDTQYFGPGTRLTVL.